The 10 T cell receptor beta chains reported below all come from one sample, sequenced in a study of cytomegalovirus exposure and HLA in healthy donors. The PCR employed 60 Vbeta primers together with 13 Jbeta primers. Some clones are missing from TCRdb's copy, which holds only in-frame ones; the method was immunoSEQ multiplex PCR. This sample contains more than 100,000 clones. Sample: PBMCs. The receptors were gathered from a man aged 35-49 years in good health and CMV-seronegative.

The rearrangement links TRBV25-1 to TRBJ1-2; 9 positions match TRBD1. V was pared by 5 bases and J by 5 bases, with 6 bases of the junction left unmatched. Germline CDR1 and CDR2: MGHDK and SYGVNS. The CDR3 consists of 14 residues. The CDR3 region has the DNA TGTGCCAGCAGTACAGGGGGCGGAGGGTATGGCTACACCTTC. This codes for CASSTGGGGYGYTF.

This rearrangement joins TRBV19 to TRBJ2-7, with 9 bases matching TRBD1. Per germline, CDR1 LNHDA and CDR2 SQIVND (reference sequence). V shed 4 bases and J 0 bases; nucleotides not matched to a gene: 1. This CDR3 spans 14 amino acids. CDR3 sequence: CASSTTGGSYEQYF. In DNA, the CDR3 is TGTGCCAGTAGTACGACAGGGGGCTCCTACGAGCAGTACTTC.

The rearrangement uses TRBV28 and TRBJ2-3; TRBD2 matches 14 bases. Germline CDR1 MDHEN, CDR2 SYDVKM. The CDR3 runs 19 residues. After removal of 5 bases from V and 2 bases from J, the junction contained 12 bases not matched to a gene. CDR3 sequence (DNA): TGTGCCAGCAGTCTCGCCGGGACTAGCGGGAGTGGGTCCACAGATACGCAGTATTTT. This gives the protein CASSLAGTSGSGSTDTQYF.

CDR3 sequence: CASSEAPQTGTEAFF. The CDR3 DNA reads TGTGCCAGCAGTGAAGCACCCCAGACGGGCACTGAAGCTTTCTTT. The gene calls are TRBV2 and TRBJ1-1, with D unclear. The CDR3 has 15 amino acids. Trimming stripped 0 bases from V and 4 bases from J, with 12 bases between. Per germline, CDR1 SNHLY and CDR2 FYNNEI.

V usage is TRBV5-1 and J usage is TRBJ2-7; D call uncertain. With 5 bases removed from V and 0 bases from J, the gap between germline ends came to 12 bases. The CDR3 loop spans 14 amino acids. The germline V gene has CDR1 SGHRS and CDR2 YFSETQ. CDR3 region: CASRATPSSYEQYF. The CDR3 DNA sequence: TGCGCCAGCAGAGCCACTCCAAGCTCCTACGAGCAGTACTTC.

The chain has TRBV7-6 and TRBJ2-1; 7 bases agree with TRBD1. Germline assignment: CDR1 SGHVS and CDR2 FNYEAQ. After removal of 4 bases from V and 3 bases from J, the junction contained 9 bases not matched to a gene. The CDR3 totals 16 residues. CDR3 nucleotide sequence: TGTGCCAGCAGCTCAGAGCCGGGACAGATCTACAATGAGCAGTTCTTC. It yields the protein CASSSEPGQIYNEQFF.

This sequence joins TRBV6-5 and TRBJ1-2, with TRBD1 matching over 10 bases. The CDR3 runs to 14 residues. The V segment lost 6 bases and the J segment 3 bases; nucleotides outside the gene matches: 4. From germline, CDR1 is MNHEY and CDR2 SVGAGI. The CDR3 bases are TGTGCCAGCAGGCCGACAGGGGGCGACTATGGCTACACCTTC. This gives the protein CASRPTGGDYGYTF.

The chain is built from TRBV7-2 and TRBJ1-3; D gene ambiguous. The germline V gene has CDR1 SGHTA and CDR2 FQGNSA. Trimming pared 5 bases from V and 0 bases from J, leaving 17 bases between. This CDR3 contains 17 residues. The chain's CDR3 is CASSQTNPGFSGNTIYF. As DNA, the CDR3 is TGTGCCAGCAGCCAAACGAACCCAGGATTCTCTGGAAACACCATATATTTT. Drawing the rest from reference TRBV7-2 and TRBJ1-3, the complete variable domain is GAGVSQSPSNKVTEKGKDVELRCDPISGHTALYWYRQSLGQGLEFLIYFQGNSAPDKSGLPSDRFSAERTGGSVSTLTIQRTQQEDSAVYLCASSQTNPGFSGNTIYFGEGSWLTVV.

This chain uses TRBV7-2 with TRBJ2-3; the match to TRBD2 covers 10 bases. Trimming at V came to 5 bases and at J to 0 bases, leaving 5 bases not matched to a gene. The CDR3 extends over 16 amino acids. Germline assignment: CDR1 SGHTA and CDR2 FQGNSA. The CDR3: CASSKGLARSTDTQYF. The DNA for the CDR3 is TGTGCCAGCAGCAAGGGACTAGCGAGGAGCACAGATACGCAGTATTTT.

About this clone itself: Other DNA variants within this sample encode the same CDR3. CDR3 nucleotides: TGTGCCAGTAGTCCCCAGGGGAGTCAGCCCCAGCATTTT. This translates into CASSPQGSQPQHF. The chain uses TRBV19 and TRBJ1-5; weak D call: TRBD1 (6 bases). The V gene's germline CDR1 is LNHDA and CDR2 SQIVND (reference sequence). This CDR3 is built from 13 residues. V lost 5 bases, J lost 6 bases, and 11 bases lay in between.